These 21 T cell receptor beta chains share one sample of origin, sequenced in a study of blood T cell repertoires in COVID-19. This table comes from immunoSEQ multiplex PCR, and its TCRdb copy is limited to in-frame clones, with some not included. The sample yields under 250,000 clones, more than 65% seen once. What was sequenced was peripheral blood. The receptors originated from a man aged 45 to 65 with active or convalescent COVID-19.

The CDR3 DNA reads TGTGCCTGGAGTGTACTACTGGCGGGTGGTTACAATGAGCAGTTCTTC. This codes for CAWSVLLAGGYNEQFF. The rearrangement links TRBV30 to TRBJ2-1; tentative D call: TRBD2 (5 bases). Trimming stripped 0 bases from V and 4 bases from J, with 16 bases between. The germline V gene encodes CDR1 GTSNPN and CDR2 SVGIG (reference sequence). The CDR3 covers 16 residues.

This chain links TRBV23-1 with TRBJ2-7, with unresolved D. Being an ORF, TRBV23-1 has a function that is uncertain. V lost 2 bases and J lost 2, with 16 bases in between. This CDR3 has 16 amino acids. The DNA for the CDR3 is TGCGCCAGCAGTCAAGAAGTTCGTCAGGCTACCTACGAGCAGTACTTC. Amino acid sequence: CASSQEVRQATYEQYF.

The chain couples TRBV5-8 to TRBJ2-4; 9 bases are shared with TRBD1. The CDR3 is made up of 18 amino acids. J was trimmed by 2 bases and V by 2 bases; bases with no gene match: 11. The germline V gene has CDR1 SGHTS and CDR2 YDEGEE. The CDR3 region is CASSLGPGQGWSKNIQYF. CDR3 in DNA: TGTGCCAGCAGCTTAGGACCGGGACAGGGTTGGTCCAAAAACATTCAGTACTTC.

The V and J genes are TRBV12-3 or TRBV12-4 and TRBJ2-1; TRBD1 matches 8 bases. The V segment lost 6 bases and the J segment 10 bases; nucleotides outside the gene matches: 8. This CDR3 region has 13 residues. Here the CDR3 DNA reads TGTGCCAGCAGGAGGACAGGGATAGAGGAGCAGTTCTTC. Translated, it gives CASRRTGIEEQFF.

The rearrangement joins TRBV7-9 to TRBJ2-3, with 7 bases identical to TRBD1. Germline V gives CDR1 SEHNR, CDR2 FQNEAQ (reference sequence). The CDR3 runs to 14 residues. J lost 5 bases, V lost 5 bases, and 7 bases had no gene match. CDR3 bases: TGTGCCAGCAGCCCCTCAGGGGGAAGAGATACGCAGTATTTT. Its translation: CASSPSGGRDTQYF.

V is TRBV6-5 and J is TRBJ1-1, with unresolved D. Germline CDR1 and CDR2: MNHEY and SVGAGI. Trimming took off 10 bases at V and 1 base at J, with 13 bases between the two ends. The CDR3 is 13 amino acids. Here the CDR3 reads CATRNDWNTEAFF. CDR3 bases: TGTGCCACCCGAAACGACTGGAACACTGAAGCTTTCTTT.

V usage is TRBV6-5 and J usage is TRBJ1-2; 9 positions match TRBD1. Germline lookup yields CDR1 MNHEY and CDR2 SVGAGI. J was trimmed by 8 bases and V by 5 bases; bases with no gene match: 6. The CDR3 runs to 13 residues. The CDR3, as DNA: TGTGCCAGCAGTCGGGACAGGGACACCGGCTACACCTTC. It yields the protein CASSRDRDTGYTF.

This clone showed up just once. The gene calls are TRBV5-4 and TRBJ1-1, with D unresolved. Trimming pared 0 bases from V and 0 bases from J, leaving 9 bases between. The CDR3 is 15 amino acids. The V gene's germline CDR1 is SGHNT and CDR2 YYREEE (reference sequence). As DNA, the CDR3 is TGTGCCAGCAGCTTGGGGCAGACTATGAACACTGAAGCTTTCTTT. Translation gives CASSLGQTMNTEAFF.

The V gene is TRBV27, the J gene TRBJ1-2; 8 bases are shared with TRBD1. Germline CDR1 is MNHEY and CDR2 is SMNVEV (reference sequence). V was pared by 2 bases and J by 4 bases, with 6 bases of the junction left unmatched. This CDR3 is 15 amino acids long. CDR3: CASSLGQGAVYGYTF. CDR3 bases: TGTGCCAGCAGTTTAGGTCAGGGGGCGGTCTATGGCTACACCTTC.

The chain recombines TRBV5-1 with TRBJ2-3; maybe TRBD2 (6 bases). Germline CDR1 and CDR2: SGHRS and YFSETQ. There are 14 residues in the CDR3. V was clipped by 2 bases and J by 4 bases, with 11 bases between them. The CDR3 nucleotides read TGCGCCAGCAGCTTCGCTAGCGCCGCAGATACGCAGTATTTT. As protein: CASSFASAADTQYF.

This chain connects TRBV9 to TRBJ2-3; D remains unclear. CDR3 length equals 14 residues. Per germline, CDR1 SGDLS and CDR2 YYNGEE. The V and J ends lost 2 bases and 0 bases respectively, with 7 bases between them. The DNA for the CDR3 is TGTGCCAGCAGCGTGGGCGTGAGCACAGATACGCAGTATTTT. It codes for CASSVGVSTDTQYF.

This chain joins TRBV27 and TRBJ2-3; 14 bases are a match to TRBD2. J lost 2 bases, V lost 5 bases, and 9 bases had no gene match. CDR3 length equals 18 residues. The germline gives CDR1 MNHEY, CDR2 SMNVEV (reference sequence). The CDR3 bases are TGTGCCAGCAGTCTACGGAGGACTAGCGGGGGGAACACAGATACGCAGTATTTT. Translation gives CASSLRRTSGGNTDTQYF.

Points on this clone: The same CDR3 can be traced to other DNA sequences in this sample. The chain is built from TRBV9 and TRBJ1-3, with 7 bases aligning to TRBD1. The length of the CDR3 is 16 residues. Germline CDR1 reads SGDLS; CDR2 reads YYNGEE. J gave up 0 bases and V 4 bases, and 7 bases lay outside the gene matches. The CDR3 coding sequence is TGTGCCAGCAGCCCCCGGACAGGTCACTCTGGAAACACCATATATTTT. Protein sequence: CASSPRTGHSGNTIYF.

This chain joins TRBV12-3 or TRBV12-4 and TRBJ2-7; no clear D gene. V shed 6 bases and J shed 2 bases, with 8 bases lying between them. The CDR3 covers 12 residues. The CDR3: CASSRYAYEQYF. CDR3 nucleotides: TGTGCCAGCAGCCGCTACGCCTACGAGCAGTACTTC.

The CDR3 DNA is TGTGCCAGCAGTTACCGCGACAGGGGGACTACCAGGAGCTCCTACGAGCAGTACTTC. Its protein is CASSYRDRGTTRSSYEQYF. The genes are TRBV6-2 or TRBV6-3 and TRBJ2-7; 9 nucleotides match TRBD1. Per germline, CDR1 MNHEY and CDR2 SVGEGT. V shed 2 bases and J 0 bases; nucleotides not matched to a gene: 14. The CDR3 loop spans 19 amino acids.

The chain uses TRBV9 and TRBJ2-1; 7 bases match TRBD2. Trimming removed 0 bases from V and 10 bases from J; junction bases left unmatched: 10. Germline V lookup: CDR1 SGDLS, CDR2 YYNGEE. This CDR3 region has 15 residues. The CDR3 nucleotides are TGTGCCAGCAGCGTAGCTAGCGGCGCCTCAGGCGAGCAGTTCTTC. Translating gives CASSVASGASGEQFF.

This clone was seen a handful of times. This CDR3 is CASSPIFLSAEAFF. The DNA for the CDR3 is TGTGCCAGTAGTCCGATATTTTTATCGGCTGAAGCTTTCTTT. This chain links TRBV19 with TRBJ1-1; no clear D. The V end lost 5 bases, the J end lost 6 bases, and 16 bases lay between the germline ends. Germline assignment: CDR1 LNHDA and CDR2 SQIVND (reference sequence). CDR3 length: 14 amino acids.

The rearrangement uses TRBV7-2 and TRBJ2-7; possible D gene TRBD1, 6 bases. V was pared by 6 bases and J by 0 bases, with 12 bases between. Germline V gene sequence: CDR1 SGHTA, CDR2 FQGNSA. This CDR3 comprises 14 residues. The CDR3 loop is CASSLTGSSYEQYF. The CDR3 DNA sequence: TGTGCCAGCAGTCTAACAGGGTCCTCCTACGAGCAGTACTTC.

This rearrangement joins TRBV6-5 to TRBJ1-6, with TRBD1 identical over 9 bases. The germline V gene encodes CDR1 MNHEY and CDR2 SVGAGI. The CDR3 is 14 residues long. Germline trimming cut 6 bases from V and 9 bases from J; bases unmatched to any gene: 6. The CDR3 is CASSRDRVVSPLHF. The CDR3 DNA follows: TGTGCCAGCAGCCGGGACAGGGTGGTTTCACCCCTCCACTTT.

The rearrangement links TRBV7-9 to TRBJ1-1; no clear D gene. V was trimmed by 4 bases and J by 1 base, leaving 7 bases between them. The CDR3 length is 13 residues. CDR1 is SEHNR, CDR2 FQNEAQ, per germline (reference sequence). The CDR3 DNA sequence: TGTGCCAGCAGCTCCGCAGGGAACACTGAAGCTTTCTTT. Translation gives CASSSAGNTEAFF.

J is TRBJ2-3 and V is TRBV9; 8 bases agree with TRBD2. Germline V gene lookup returns CDR1 SGDLS and CDR2 YYNGEE. CDR3 size: 15 residues. Trimming took 3 bases from V and 0 from J; bases not matched to a gene: 3. This chain's CDR3 is CASSAASGSTDTQYF. Here the CDR3 DNA reads TGTGCCAGCAGCGCCGCTAGCGGGAGCACAGATACGCAGTATTTT.